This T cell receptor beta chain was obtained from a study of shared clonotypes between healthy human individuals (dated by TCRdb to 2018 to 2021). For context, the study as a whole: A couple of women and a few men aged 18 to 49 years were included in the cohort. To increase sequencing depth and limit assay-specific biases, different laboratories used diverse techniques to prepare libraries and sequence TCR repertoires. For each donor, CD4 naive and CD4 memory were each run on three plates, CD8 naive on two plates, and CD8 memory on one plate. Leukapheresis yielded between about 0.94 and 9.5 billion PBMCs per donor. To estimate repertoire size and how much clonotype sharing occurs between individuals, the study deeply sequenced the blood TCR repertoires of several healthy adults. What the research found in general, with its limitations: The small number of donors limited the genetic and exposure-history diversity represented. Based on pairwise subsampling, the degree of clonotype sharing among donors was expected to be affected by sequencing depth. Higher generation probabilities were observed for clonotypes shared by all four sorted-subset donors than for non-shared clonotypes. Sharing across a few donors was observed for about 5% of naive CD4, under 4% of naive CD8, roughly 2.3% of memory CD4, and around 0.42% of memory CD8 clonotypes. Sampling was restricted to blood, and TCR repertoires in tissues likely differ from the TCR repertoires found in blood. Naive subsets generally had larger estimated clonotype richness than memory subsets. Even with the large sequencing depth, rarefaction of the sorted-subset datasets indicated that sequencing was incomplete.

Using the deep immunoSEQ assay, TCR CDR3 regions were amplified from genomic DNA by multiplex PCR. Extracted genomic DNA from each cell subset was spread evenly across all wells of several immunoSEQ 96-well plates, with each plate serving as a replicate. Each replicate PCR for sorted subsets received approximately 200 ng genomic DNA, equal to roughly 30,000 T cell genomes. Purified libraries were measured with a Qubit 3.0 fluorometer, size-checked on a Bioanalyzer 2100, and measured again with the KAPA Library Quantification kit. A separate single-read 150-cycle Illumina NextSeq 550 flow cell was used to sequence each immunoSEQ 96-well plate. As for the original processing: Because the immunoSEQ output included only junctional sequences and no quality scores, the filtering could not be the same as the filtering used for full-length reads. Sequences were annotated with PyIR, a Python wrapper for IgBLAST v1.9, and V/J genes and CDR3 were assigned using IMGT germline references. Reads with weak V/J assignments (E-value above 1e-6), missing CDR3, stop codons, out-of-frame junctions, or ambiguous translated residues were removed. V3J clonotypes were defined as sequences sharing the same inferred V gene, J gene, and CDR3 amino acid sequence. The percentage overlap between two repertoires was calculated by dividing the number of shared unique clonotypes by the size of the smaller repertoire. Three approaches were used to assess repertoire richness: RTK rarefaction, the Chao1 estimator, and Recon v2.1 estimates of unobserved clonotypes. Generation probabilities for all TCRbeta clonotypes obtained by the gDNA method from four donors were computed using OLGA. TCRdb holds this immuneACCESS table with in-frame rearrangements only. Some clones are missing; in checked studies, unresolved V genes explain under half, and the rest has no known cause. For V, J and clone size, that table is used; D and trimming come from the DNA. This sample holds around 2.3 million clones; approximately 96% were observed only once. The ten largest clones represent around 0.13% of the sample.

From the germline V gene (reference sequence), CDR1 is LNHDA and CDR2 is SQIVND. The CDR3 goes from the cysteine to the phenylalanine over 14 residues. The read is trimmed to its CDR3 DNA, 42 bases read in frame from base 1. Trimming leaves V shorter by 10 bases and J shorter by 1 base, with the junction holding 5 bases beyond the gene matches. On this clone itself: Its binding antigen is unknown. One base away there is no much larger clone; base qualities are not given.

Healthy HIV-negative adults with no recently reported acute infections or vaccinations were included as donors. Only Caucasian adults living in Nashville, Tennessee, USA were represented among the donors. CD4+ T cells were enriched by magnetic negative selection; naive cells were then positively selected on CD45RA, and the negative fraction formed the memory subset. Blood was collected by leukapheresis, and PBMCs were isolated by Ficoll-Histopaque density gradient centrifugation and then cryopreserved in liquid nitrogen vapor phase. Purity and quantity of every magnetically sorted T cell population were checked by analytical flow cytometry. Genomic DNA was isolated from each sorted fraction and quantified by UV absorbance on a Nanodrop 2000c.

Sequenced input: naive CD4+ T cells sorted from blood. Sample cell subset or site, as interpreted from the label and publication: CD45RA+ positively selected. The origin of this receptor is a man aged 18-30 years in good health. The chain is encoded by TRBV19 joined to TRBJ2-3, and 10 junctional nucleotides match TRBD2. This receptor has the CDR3 CATRLAGGTDTQYF. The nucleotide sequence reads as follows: TGTGCCACTAGACTAGCGGGCGGCACAGATACGCAGTATTTT.